This T cell receptor beta chain was sequenced in a study of T-cell reconstitution after alpha-beta-depleted transplantation in children. Unique molecular identifiers tagged the TCRbeta library. TCRdb reprocessed the PCR reads via MiXCR and lists one record per CDR3 protein. Of around 700,000 distinct CDR3 sequences in the sample, about an eighth were seen once. General study points: The main origin of T-cell counts and diversity one year after transplant was newly produced T cells. Surviving recipient T cells and thymic progenitors produced the high day-60 TCRbeta diversity seen in some patients. Several hundred rapidly expanded clones from non-depleted graft cells reportedly supplied alpha-beta T cells about two months post-transplant.

V shed 5 bases and J 5 bases; nucleotides not matched to a gene: 5. CDR3 length equals 16 residues. The V gene's germline CDR1 is SGHNT and CDR2 YENEEA. This clonotype was found a few times. Its antigen is not identified. The TCR comes from a girl aged 2-10 years with congenital amegakaryocytic thrombocytopenia, due to receive a stem cell transplant. The genes are TRBV11-3 and TRBJ2-1; 14 positions agree with TRBD2. Sample: PBMCs, taken before TCRalphabeta/CD19-depleted stem cell transplant. CDR3 protein: CASSDRLAGGHNEQFF. CDR3 nucleotide sequence: TGTGCCAGCAGCGATCGACTAGCGGGAGGGCACAATGAGCAGTTCTTC.